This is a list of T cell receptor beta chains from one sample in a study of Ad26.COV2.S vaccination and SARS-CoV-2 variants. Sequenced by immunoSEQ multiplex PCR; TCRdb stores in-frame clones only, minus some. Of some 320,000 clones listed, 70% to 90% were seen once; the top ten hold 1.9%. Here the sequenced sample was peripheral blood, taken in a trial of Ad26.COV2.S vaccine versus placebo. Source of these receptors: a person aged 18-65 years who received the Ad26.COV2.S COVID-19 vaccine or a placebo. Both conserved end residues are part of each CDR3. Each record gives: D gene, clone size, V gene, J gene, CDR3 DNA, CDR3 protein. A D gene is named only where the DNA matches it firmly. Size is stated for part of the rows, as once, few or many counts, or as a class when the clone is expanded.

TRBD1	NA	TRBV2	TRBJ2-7	TGTGCCAGCAGTTCGGACAGGGGGCTTGGGGGCGAGCAGTACTTC	CASSSDRGLGGEQYF
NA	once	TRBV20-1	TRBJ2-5	TGCAGTGCTAGGGGGCCGACCCAGTACTTC	CSARGPTQYF
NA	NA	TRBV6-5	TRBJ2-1	TGTGCCAGCAGCAACTACGGGGCTCAGGGATATGAGCAGTTCTTC	CASSNYGAQGYEQFF
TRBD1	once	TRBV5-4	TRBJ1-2	TGTGCCAGCAGCTCCGGAGCAGGGGGACGGGACTATGGCTACACCTTC	CASSSGAGGRDYGYTF
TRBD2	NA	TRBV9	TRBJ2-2	TGTGCCAGCAGCGTAGTAGCGGGAAAAACCGGGGAGCTGTTTTTT	CASSVVAGKTGELFF
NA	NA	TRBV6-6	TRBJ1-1	TGTGCCAGCAGCGGTCCATCAAACACTGAAGCTTTCTTT	CASSGPSNTEAFF
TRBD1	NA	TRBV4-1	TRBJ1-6	TGCGCCAGCAGCCAAGTCGGGACAGGTAATTCACCCCTCCACTTT	CASSQVGTGNSPLHF
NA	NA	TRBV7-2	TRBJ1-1	TGTGCCAGCAGCTTAGTGACCGGGAACACTGAAGCTTTCTTT	CASSLVTGNTEAFF
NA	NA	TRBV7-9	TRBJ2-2	TGTGCCAGCAGCCGGGCGCAGGGTAGCACCGGGGAGCTGTTTTTT	CASSRAQGSTGELFF
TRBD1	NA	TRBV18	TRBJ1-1	TGTGCCAGCTCACCGCGGACAGGGGGAAACACTGAAGCTTTCTTT	CASSPRTGGNTEAFF
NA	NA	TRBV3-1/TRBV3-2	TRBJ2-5	TGTGCCAGCAGCAACCAAGAGACCCAGTACTTC	CASSNQETQYF
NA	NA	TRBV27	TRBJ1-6	TGTGCCAGCAGTTTACTGAGCTCCTATAATTCACCCCTCCACTTT	CASSLLSSYNSPLHF
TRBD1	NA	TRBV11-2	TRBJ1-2	TGTGCCAGCCACAGCGGGACAGGGGGCGACTATGGCTACACCTTC	CASHSGTGGDYGYTF
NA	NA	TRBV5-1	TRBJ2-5	TGCGCCAGCAGCCTGGGACGCAGGGAGGTGGAGACCCAGTACTTC	CASSLGRREVETQYF
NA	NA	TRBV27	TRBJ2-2	TGTGCCAGCAGTTCCCCCAGGGTTTTGAACACCGGGGAGCTGTTTTTT	CASSSPRVLNTGELFF